Below are 24 T cell receptor beta chains sequenced from a single sample in a study of OX40 agonist ivuxolimab in advanced cancers. The table came from immunoSEQ multiplex PCR; TCRdb's copy has only in-frame clones and leaves some out. Here the sample spans approximately 86,000 clones, about 90% being singletons. The starting material was CD4+ or CD8+ T cells sorted from blood, obtained in a trial of the OX40 agonist ivuxolimab. Receptor source: an adult with an advanced solid tumor such as melanoma, head and neck, liver or kidney cancer.

The chain employs TRBV29-1 and TRBJ1-2; D remains unclear. Between the trimmed V and J ends, which lost 4 bases and 5 bases, there was a span of 11 bases. The CDR3 sequence is 12 residues long. Germline values: CDR1 SQVTM, CDR2 ANQGSEA. CDR3 sequence (DNA): TGCAGCGTTGTTCTAGGAGAGTATGGCTACACCTTC. This codes for CSVVLGEYGYTF.

The chain uses TRBV11-3 and TRBJ1-1; D call uncertain. This CDR3 has 13 amino acids. The V gene lost 3 bases and the J gene lost 8 bases, with 13 bases spanning the gap. Per the germline V gene, CDR1 is SGHNT and CDR2 is YENEEA. CDR3 protein: CASSFTGKGEAFF. The CDR3, as DNA: TGTGCCAGCAGCTTTACGGGGAAAGGCGAAGCTTTCTTT.

This chain links TRBV28 with TRBJ2-3; 7 bases are a match to TRBD2. The V gene's germline CDR1 is MDHEN and CDR2 SYDVKM. The CDR3 length is 12 residues. Trimming removed 6 bases from V and 7 bases from J; junction bases left unmatched: 4. CDR3 bases: TGTGCCAGCAGAACGGGGGGAAATACGCAGTATTTT. This encodes CASRTGGNTQYF.

The chain couples TRBV10-2 to TRBJ2-2, with 7 bases fitting TRBD2. CDR3 length: 13 amino acids. With V trimmed by 6 bases and J by 6 bases, 4 bases remained unmatched. Germline V gene sequence: CDR1 WSHSY, CDR2 SAAADI. The CDR3 bases are TGCGCCAGCAGGGGAGGGGTCGCCGGGGAGCTGTTTTTT. It is translated as CASRGGVAGELFF.

This sequence joins TRBV19 and TRBJ2-1; perhaps TRBD2 as D (5 bases). Deletions cut 3 bases from V and 4 bases from J, with 7 bases between. The CDR3 covers 13 residues. Germline-derived CDR1 and CDR2 are LNHDA and SQIVND (reference sequence). The CDR3 region has the DNA TGTGCCAGTAGTATGGACTTGTACAATGAGCAGTTCTTC. Translated, it gives CASSMDLYNEQFF. The whole variable domain, filled in from reference TRBV19 and TRBJ2-1, reads DGGITQSPKYLFRKEGQNVTLSCEQNLNHDAMYWYRQDPGQGLRLIYYSQIVNDFQKGDIAEGYSVSREKKESFPLTVTSAQKNPTAFYLCASSMDLYNEQFFGPGTRLTVL.

V usage is TRBV21-1 and J usage is TRBJ1-2; TRBD1 is the table's D call and was not checked against the DNA. TRBV21-1 is a known pseudogene. CDR3 length: 14 amino acids. The CDR3 DNA sequence: TGTGCCAGCAGCAAAGGGGGGCGCAGTTATGGCTACACCTTC. This codes for CASSKGGRSYGYTF.

The V call is TRBV28, the J call TRBJ1-5; TRBD1 is a possible D gene (5 bases). Germline CDR1 is MDHEN and CDR2 is SYDVKM. CDR3 length: 16 amino acids. V dropped 1 base and J dropped 5 bases, with 15 bases sitting between them. CDR3 region: CASSLSFLGRDQPQHF. CDR3 nucleotides: TGTGCCAGCAGTTTATCGTTTTTGGGCAGGGATCAGCCCCAGCATTTT. The variable domain in full, completed from reference TRBV28 and TRBJ1-5, reads DVKVTQSSRYLVKRTGEKVFLECVQDMDHENMFWYRQDPGLGLRLIYFSYDVKMKEKGDIPEGYSVSREKKERFSLILESASTNQTSMYLCASSLSFLGRDQPQHFGDGTRLSIL.

This clone was observed a single time. The chain is built from TRBV7-8 and TRBJ2-1; 10 bases map to TRBD1. J was trimmed by 10 bases and V by 5 bases; bases with no gene match: 8. The CDR3 consists of 14 residues. Germline CDR1 is SGHVS and CDR2 is FQNEAQ. CDR3 loop: CASSAPGTGEEQFF. The DNA for the CDR3 is TGTGCCAGCAGCGCCCCCGGGACAGGGGAAGAGCAGTTCTTC.

The V gene is TRBV7-3, the J gene TRBJ1-3; 10 positions match TRBD1. Trimming cost V 5 bases and J 3 bases; bases outside gene matches: 7. The CDR3 extends over 16 amino acids. CDR1 and CDR2 (germline): SGHTA, FQGTGA. CDR3 protein: CASSPTGTGVGNTIYF. The CDR3 DNA is TGTGCCAGCAGCCCGACGGGGACAGGGGTTGGAAACACCATATATTTT.

The gene calls are TRBV28 and TRBJ2-2; D may be TRBD1 or TRBD2 (5 bases each). This CDR3 contains 15 residues. The V end lost 7 bases, the J end lost 5 bases, and 17 bases lay between the germline ends. In germline, CDR1 is MDHEN, CDR2 SYDVKM. The CDR3 DNA is TGTGCCAGCATCGCCGGGACGGTGGGAACCGGGGAGCTGTTTTTT. Its protein product is CASIAGTVGTGELFF.

The V gene is TRBV10-1, the J gene TRBJ2-3, with TRBD1 identical over 9 bases. J gave up 10 bases and V 5 bases, and 4 bases lay outside the gene matches. This CDR3 spans 12 amino acids. Germline loops: CDR1 WNHNN, CDR2 SYGVQD (reference sequence). The CDR3 region has the DNA TGCGCCAGCAGTATGGACAGGGGCGCGCAGTATTTT. Its translation is CASSMDRGAQYF.

The chain has TRBV7-9 and TRBJ1-5, with 8 bases lining up with TRBD1. V shed 2 bases and J 7 bases; nucleotides not matched to a gene: 4. This CDR3 contains 14 residues. Germline V gene sequence: CDR1 SEHNR, CDR2 FQNEAQ (reference sequence). CDR3 sequence: CASSLQGAEQPQHF. DNA for the CDR3: TGTGCCAGCAGCTTACAGGGGGCAGAGCAGCCCCAGCATTTT.

This clone is a singleton in its sample. The CDR3 sequence is CASSLAQNTEAFF. The CDR3, as DNA: TGTGCCAGCAGCTTAGCACAGAACACTGAAGCTTTCTTT. V and J are TRBV11-2 and TRBJ1-1; D unresolved. Trimming removed 1 base from V and 1 base from J, with 4 bases in between. The CDR3 runs to 13 residues. Germline V gene sequence: CDR1 SGHAT, CDR2 FQNNGV.

V gene TRBV30 combines with J gene TRBJ1-1; the D is unclear. V was shortened by 0 bases and J by 11 bases, with 13 bases between the two germline ends. CDR3 length equals 12 residues. Germline V gene lookup returns CDR1 GTSNPN and CDR2 SVGIG (reference sequence). The CDR3 loop reads CAWSVYPQRAFF. The CDR3 coding sequence is TGTGCCTGGAGTGTATATCCTCAGAGGGCTTTCTTT.

The chain uses TRBV6-6 and TRBJ1-5; no reliable D call. V was shortened by 5 bases and J by 2 bases, with 10 bases between the two germline ends. The CDR3 contains 14 residues. Looked up from germline, CDR1 is MNHNY and CDR2 is SVGAGI (reference sequence). Here the CDR3 DNA reads TGTGCCAGCAGTCCCCGCGGGGGCAATCAGCCCCAGCATTTT. Translating gives CASSPRGGNQPQHF.

V gene TRBV28 combines with J gene TRBJ2-1, with D perhaps given as TRBD1 or TRBD2 (5 bases each). The CDR3 has 15 amino acids. V dropped 6 bases and J dropped 6 bases, with 18 bases sitting between them. Germline V gene lookup returns CDR1 MDHEN and CDR2 SYDVKM. The CDR3 coding sequence is TGTGCCAGCAGCCAACCGGGACCGGACTCCAATGAGCAGTTCTTC. Translating it yields CASSQPGPDSNEQFF.

This clone appeared a single time. This sequence joins TRBV10-3 and TRBJ2-5, with TRBD2 identical over 14 bases. Trimming at V came to 6 bases and at J to 5 bases, leaving 5 bases not matched to a gene. The germline gives CDR1 ENHRY, CDR2 SYGVKD. CDR3 size: 15 residues. The CDR3 DNA sequence: TGTGCCATCAGGGGGACTAGCGGGAGTGTGGAGACCCAGTACTTC. Amino acid sequence: CAIRGTSGSVETQYF.

The chain recombines TRBV5-4 with TRBJ2-5; no reliable D call. Germline CDR1 SGHNT, CDR2 YYREEE (reference sequence). The CDR3 extends over 11 amino acids. Trimming removed 0 bases at V and 7 bases at J, with 4 bases between. This CDR3 reads CASSLGGTQYF. The CDR3 nucleotides read TGTGCCAGCAGCTTGGGGGGGACCCAGTACTTC.

The chain carries TRBV5-4 and TRBJ2-2; the match to TRBD1 covers 8 bases. J gave up 7 bases and V 4 bases, and 9 bases lay outside the gene matches. This CDR3 region has 15 residues. Germline CDR1 and CDR2: SGHNT and YYREEE (reference sequence). The CDR3 reads CASSADRVVGGELFF. The DNA for the CDR3 is TGTGCCAGCAGCGCGGACAGGGTAGTTGGCGGGGAGCTGTTTTTT.

V usage is TRBV18 and J usage is TRBJ2-3; D is uncertain. Between the trimmed V and J ends, which lost 3 bases and 2 bases, there was a span of 18 bases. The CDR3 covers 17 residues. Germline values: CDR1 KGHSH, CDR2 LQKENI. CDR3 in amino acids: CASSPMGDWGSTDTQYF. The CDR3 DNA reads TGTGCCAGCTCACCCATGGGTGACTGGGGATCCACAGATACGCAGTATTTT.

This chain uses TRBV19 with TRBJ2-1; tentatively, D is TRBD2 (6 bases). CDR3 length: 17 residues. Germline V lookup: CDR1 LNHDA, CDR2 SQIVND (reference sequence). V lost 4 bases and J 0 bases, leaving 16 bases between the germline ends. DNA for the CDR3: TGTGCCAGTAGTACTACCCTAGCGCCTAGCTCCTACAATGAGCAGTTCTTC. Its translation is CASSTTLAPSSYNEQFF.

The V and J genes are TRBV11-2 and TRBJ2-7, with D possibly TRBD1 on 6 matching bases. The CDR3 contains 15 residues. Germline values: CDR1 SGHAT, CDR2 FQNNGV. V was trimmed by 0 bases and J by 6 bases, leaving 15 bases between them. The CDR3 DNA follows: TGTGCCAGCAGCTTAGATCCCGGGACATCGGGCGAGCAGTACTTC. It codes for CASSLDPGTSGEQYF.

The chain recombines TRBV28 with TRBJ2-3, with D tentatively TRBD1 (6 bases). The germline CDR1 and CDR2 sequences are MDHEN and SYDVKM. CDR3 length: 15 amino acids. The V end was cut by 5 bases, the J end by 0 bases, with 12 bases between. The CDR3 region is CASSRQVPSTDTQYF. CDR3 DNA sequence: TGTGCCAGCAGTCGACAGGTCCCTAGCACAGATACGCAGTATTTT.

This clone has a single count. A junction boundary mismatches the germline segment, possibly from a read error. The identical CDR3 is also encoded by other nucleotide sequences in the sample. V usage is TRBV5-1 and J usage is TRBJ1-1; the match to TRBD1 covers 12 bases. The CDR3 extends over 15 amino acids. Germline V CDR1 and CDR2: SGHRS, YFSETQ. The CDR3: CASSGVGTGGTEAFF. In DNA, the CDR3 is TGCGCCAGCAGCGGGGTGGGGACAGGGGGCACTGAAGCTTTCTTC.